The 8 T cell receptor beta chains below come from one sample, sequenced in a study of OX40 agonist ivuxolimab in advanced cancers. The library was made by the immunoSEQ multiplex PCR assay. TCRdb stores this immuneACCESS table with in-frame sequences only. Part of the clones is absent; in the studies checked, under half of the shortfall reflects unresolved V genes, and no reason is known for the rest. The sample records 50,000 to 70,000 clones, around 80% of which are singletons. The top ten hold over 2% of the sample. The specimen comprised CD4+ or CD8+ T cells sorted from blood, sampled in a trial of the OX40 agonist ivuxolimab. The receptors stem from an adult with an advanced solid tumor such as melanoma, head and neck, liver or kidney cancer.

The chain recombines TRBV28 with TRBJ2-7, with 10 bases fitting TRBD2. The CDR3 spans 13 residues. CDR1 MDHEN and CDR2 SYDVKM come from the germline V gene. V lost 10 bases and J lost 2; bases outside the gene matches: 5. This CDR3 reads CATSGSLAYEQYF. CDR3 in DNA: TGTGCCACTAGCGGGAGTCTCGCCTACGAGCAGTACTTC.

This clone was seen a single time. The gene calls are TRBV9 and TRBJ2-3, with 8 bases fitting TRBD2. The CDR3 runs to 19 residues. Germline CDR1 and CDR2: SGDLS and YYNGEE. The V gene end was trimmed by 0 bases and the J gene end by 0 bases; junction bases not matched to a gene: 12. This chain's CDR3 is CASSVVPGGDTLSTDTQYF. CDR3 coding DNA: TGTGCCAGCAGCGTAGTCCCCGGGGGGGACACACTCAGCACAGATACGCAGTATTTT.

This sequence joins TRBV7-3 and TRBJ2-7; 8 positions agree with TRBD1. This CDR3 contains 15 residues. J was trimmed by 3 bases and V by 2 bases; bases with no gene match: 6. Germline V CDR1 and CDR2: SGHTA, FQGTGA. This CDR3 reads CASSLGGTGNYEQYF. Here the CDR3 DNA reads TGTGCCAGCAGCTTAGGGGGGACAGGAAACTACGAGCAGTACTTC. Using reference TRBV7-3 and TRBJ2-7 for the parts outside the CDR3, the full variable domain is GAGVSQTPSNKVTEKGKYVELRCDPISGHTALYWYRQSLGQGPEFLIYFQGTGAADDSGLPNDRFFAVRPEGSVSTLKIQRTERGDSAVYLCASSLGGTGNYEQYFGPGTRLTVT.

The chain couples TRBV30 to TRBJ2-3; D might be TRBD1 (6 bases). Trimming took 6 bases from V and 3 from J, leaving 13 bases between them. The germline V gene encodes CDR1 GTSNPN and CDR2 SVGIG (reference sequence). CDR3 length: 13 residues. As DNA, the CDR3 is TGTGCCTGTAACAGGGTTTTTACAGATACGCAGTATTTT. The encoded protein is CACNRVFTDTQYF.

In nucleotides, the CDR3 is TGTGCCAGCAGTGCGACAGGGTCCGGAAACATTCAGTACTTC. Its protein product is CASSATGSGNIQYF. The genes are TRBV28 and TRBJ2-4; the match to TRBD1 covers 7 bases. Germline-derived CDR1 and CDR2 are MDHEN and SYDVKM. The CDR3 is 14 residues long. V lost 5 bases and J lost 6; bases outside the gene matches: 7.

CDR3 in amino acids: CASGLVSRPDGSNEQFF. The CDR3 DNA reads TGTGCTAGTGGTTTGGTATCCCGTCCGGACGGGAGTAATGAGCAGTTCTTC. The chain combines TRBV12-5 with TRBJ2-1; a possible D gene is TRBD2 (6 bases). The V gene's germline CDR1 is LGHNT and CDR2 FRNRAP. This CDR3 is built from 17 residues. The germline V and J ends were trimmed by 0 bases and 7 bases, with 19 bases remaining between them.

This chain uses TRBV30 with TRBJ2-1, with D possibly being TRBD1 (6 bases). The length of the CDR3 is 12 residues. Germline assignment: CDR1 GTSNPN and CDR2 SVGIG (reference sequence). CDR3 in DNA: TGTGCTTACCGGGACACGGGGATTGAGCAGTTCTTC. The encoded protein is CAYRDTGIEQFF. The entire variable domain, with the rest obtained from reference TRBV30 and TRBJ2-1, is as follows: SQTIHQWPATLVQPVGSPLSLECTVEGTSNPNLYWYRQAAGRGLQLLFYSVGIGQISSEVPQNLSASRPQDRQFILSSKKLLLSDSGFYLCAYRDTGIEQFFGPGTRLTVL.

The chain employs TRBV29-1 and TRBJ2-3; 10 positions match TRBD1. The trim removed 5 bases at V and 4 bases at J, leaving 6 bases unmatched. Germline V lookup: CDR1 SQVTM, CDR2 ANQGSEA. This CDR3 comprises 14 residues. The CDR3 loop reads CSVLRDRGPDTQYF. The CDR3 nucleotides are TGCAGCGTTCTCCGGGACAGGGGTCCAGATACGCAGTATTTT.